This T cell receptor (beta chain) was identified in a study of CD8 T cells in ankylosing spondylitis. TCRdb analysed the 5' RACE reads with MiXCR anew, one entry per CDR3 protein. The data contain 250,000 to 400,000 distinct CDR3 sequences, more than 9% of them singletons. V shed 5 bases and J shed 4 bases, with 15 bases lying between them. The germline CDR1 and CDR2 sequences are SGHAT and FQNNGV. There are 15 residues in the CDR3. The specimen sequenced was blood, either unsorted or a sorted T cell fraction (not recorded which). This chain links TRBV11-2 with TRBJ1-5; D unclear. The sequence was collected from a female donor with ankylosing spondylitis or in good health (not recorded which). CDR3 nucleotide sequence: TGTGCCAGCAGCCCGAACCGGGCCCGAAATCAGCCCCAGCATTTT. It is translated as CASSPNRARNQPQHF.